This section outlines one T cell receptor beta chain sequence together with its context. Data came from immunoSEQ multiplex PCR; TCRdb stores just in-frame clones and leaves some out. Of roughly 61,000 clones in the sample, over 80% were seen once. The data are from a study of OX40 agonist ivuxolimab in advanced cancers. Sampling times: baseline, cycle 4 day 1, cycle 7 day 1. Germline V CDR1 and CDR2: GTSNPN, SVGIG (reference sequence). CDR3 length: 13 amino acids. Trimming removed 0 bases at V and 4 bases at J, with 9 bases between. Sequencing was performed on CD4+ or CD8+ T cells sorted from blood, taken in a trial of the OX40 agonist ivuxolimab. The V call is TRBV30, the J call TRBJ2-5; a possible D gene is TRBD2 (5 bases). This TCR derives from an adult with an advanced solid tumor such as melanoma, head and neck, liver or kidney cancer. The CDR3 nucleotides read TGTGCCTGGAGTGTGTGGACTTCAGAGACCCAGTACTTC. Protein sequence: CAWSVWTSETQYF.